Sequencing of this TCR beta chain was carried out in a study of blood T cell repertoires in COVID-19. Whole-study context: The study drew acute and convalescent COVID-19 samples from the United States, Italy and Spain. PBMCs, B-cell-depleted T cells, or T cells provided the cDNA or gDNA that made up the material.

CDR1 and CDR2 (germline): SQVTM, ANQGSEA. Trimming stripped 7 bases from V and 4 bases from J, with 13 bases between. The CDR3 is 12 amino acids. In the original processing: How many nucleated cells were present was estimated from reference gene primer amplification. Sequencing used immunoSEQ multiplex PCR; TCRdb keeps in-frame clones, though not all of them. That table is the source of V, J and clone size, and D and trimming were worked out from the DNA. The sample contains 40,000 to 50,000 clones, 80% to 90% of which appear only once. In this sample, this clone is medium-sized (0.01 to 0.1%). The chain recombines TRBV29-1 with TRBJ1-1; D is perhaps TRBD1 (5 bases). This receptor was obtained from a human donor in a cohort sampled during active COVID-19. The donor label of this sample is uncertain. The sample was peripheral blood. The CDR3 coding sequence is TGCAGCGGCGTCAGGGAACCCACTGAAGCTTTCTTT. It encodes CSGVREPTEAFF. The full variable domain, with the rest looked up from reference TRBV29-1 and TRBJ1-1, is SAVISQKPSRDICQRGTSLTIQCQVDSQVTMMFWYRQQPGQSLTLIATANQGSEATYESGFVIDKFPISRPNLTFSTLTVSNMSPEDSSIYLCSGVREPTEAFFGQGTRLTVV.